This T cell receptor (beta chain) was identified in a study of beta chain features in type 1 diabetes (dated by TCRdb to 2016 to 2019). About the full investigation: No differences in mean age, gender distribution, total cell number or subset yield were found between patients and healthy donors. A total of 85 million to 140 million sorted cells were examined across all samples, and a strong correlation was observed between cell number per subset and RNA yield. The study compared TCRB repertoires of sorted circulating CD4+ T cell subsets between recently diagnosed type 1 diabetes patients and matched healthy donors. Naive and central memory subsets were obtained from all 30 or so donors, but regulatory and stem cell-like memory subsets were isolated from only 8 patients and roughly 8 healthy donors. Findings and caveats that apply to the study as a whole: At VDJ recombination sites, type 1 diabetes patients had fewer insertions and more deleted nucleotides, which implies abnormalities in thymic rearrangement. Sequencing cDNA rather than genomic DNA could over-represent highly expressing activated cells, although activation and CD3 levels did not differ between groups. A moderate but significant shortening of TCRB CDR3 length was observed in type 1 diabetes patients in all four CD4+ subsets. Shorter templates might have been favored by PCR, but patient and control samples were amplified and corrected together, so both groups would have been affected equally by any skew. Because small numbers of individuals were included in the HLA sub-analyses, any influence of HLA type on TCRB rearrangement was left unresolved. Naive, central memory and regulatory TCRB repertoires appeared to be more similar among patients than among healthy donors.

CDR1 MDHEN and CDR2 SYDVKM were looked up in the germline V gene. Trimmed from V: 4 bases; trimmed from J: 2 bases; junction bases lacking a gene match: 2. Taken from cysteine to phenylalanine, the CDR3 has 15 residues. The retained sequence is limited to the CDR3, 45 bases, with the frame set at the first base. The High Capacity cDNA Reverse Transcription Kit was used to reverse transcribe all of the isolated RNA, meaning that expressed TCRB transcripts were what got sequenced. Deep immunoSEQ sequencing was performed on naive, central memory and regulatory T cell samples, with an average of about 3.57 million total reads per sample. Sorted cells were lysed in RLT buffer, and RNA was extracted using DNase-treated RNeasy Micro or Mini kits according to cell number. To prevent cross-contamination, each cell subset was processed individually, whereas patient and healthy donor samples were processed jointly. Using the immunoSEQ multiplex PCR, TCRB sequences were amplified from cDNA into 87-bp fragments spanning the CDR3 region. Sequencing of the amplicons was performed on the Illumina HiSeq platform. The study's processing was this. PCR bias was computationally corrected using synthetic template baselines, reads within Hamming distance 2 were collapsed, and singletons that could not be merged were discarded. Reads were aligned against IMGT so that V, D and J genes, CDR3 length and insertions or deletions at six rearrangement sites could be assigned. Clonotype counts were normalized to sorted cell number within each subset before computing true diversity and Gini coefficients with the tcR R package. The overlap coefficient, calculated on TCRB nucleotide sequences, was used to measure repertoire sharing. Out-of-frame TCRB sequences from naive cells were analyzed as a proxy for the pre-selection repertoire. The immuneACCESS repertoire file appears here via TCRdb, limited to in-frame rearrangements. These files lack a portion of the clones; in checked studies, under half of the deficit traces to unresolved V genes, and the cause of the others is not known. That table is the source of V, J and clone size, and D and trimming were worked out from the DNA. The table for this sample lists around 310,000 clones; approximately 11% of them were counted only once. In total, the top ten clones hold over 0.015% of the sample.

Each donor gave one peripheral blood draw, approximately 100 mL on average, collected into heparinised tubes. Using a panel that included CD45RO, CCR7, CD25, CD127, CD95 and CD27, naive, central memory, regulatory and stem cell-like memory CD4+ T cells were sorted on a BD FACSAria II. Every sorted population had a purity above 95%. PBMCs were isolated immediately by Lymphoprep density gradient centrifugation and stained directly without culture. To minimize batch effects, samples were stained and sorted in pairs, one healthy donor with one patient per experiment. As to this clone: This clone's antigen is unknown. Nothing much larger sits one base from this clone, and base qualities are not available.

This TCR was sampled from a woman between 25 and 40 years old in good health. Sequencing was performed on naive CD4+ T cells from blood. The sample's cell subset or site label, in plain terms: true naive CD4+ T cells. Recombination linked TRBV28 to TRBJ2-6; a stretch of 7 junction bases matches TRBD1. Here the CDR3 is given as CASSSQGAGANVLTF. The bases are TGTGCCAGCAGTTCCCAGGGGGCTGGGGCCAACGTCCTGACTTTC.